The 19 T cell receptor beta chains below were found in one sample sequenced in a study of control samples from healthy donors and cancer patients (dated by TCRdb to the early 2020s). The library relied on the immunoSEQ multiplex PCR assay. TCRdb provides this immuneACCESS table in a form limited to in-frame rearrangements. Some clones are lacking; in checked studies, under half of them reflect an unresolved V gene, and why the rest are absent is not known. For this sample the table gives 95,000 to 100,000 clones, of which roughly 90% were detected only once. The top ten clones comprise less than 8.5% of the sample. The source material was blood. These receptors originate from a man aged 30-40 years in good health.

Here the CDR3 DNA reads TGCGCCAGCAGCCGACTATCAAAAGGGGCTAGCGGGGTCTACGAGCAGTACTTC. This translates into CASSRLSKGASGVYEQYF. This chain links TRBV4-1 with TRBJ2-7; 9 bases are shared with TRBD2. Unmatched junction bases numbered 16, after V lost 4 bases and J lost 3 bases. The CDR3 is made up of 18 amino acids. The germline gives CDR1 MGHRA, CDR2 YSYEKL.

The chain couples TRBV4-3 to TRBJ2-1; TRBD2 matches at 11 bases. CDR1 and CDR2 from the germline V gene are LGHNA and YSLEER. The junction had 5 bases not matched to a gene; V was cut back by 4 bases and J by 3 bases. The CDR3 is made up of 16 amino acids. The CDR3 DNA follows: TGCGCCAGCAGCCGCATGACTAGCGGGAACTACAATGAGCAGTTCTTC. Protein: CASSRMTSGNYNEQFF.

The rearrangement joins TRBV4-1 to TRBJ2-3; weak D call: TRBD2 (6 bases). Germline lookup yields CDR1 MGHRA and CDR2 YSYEKL. This CDR3 region has 15 residues. Trimming took 2 bases from V and 0 from J, leaving 9 bases between them. As DNA, the CDR3 is TGCGCCAGCAGCCAATTTGCGGGGAGCACAGATACGCAGTATTTT. It yields the protein CASSQFAGSTDTQYF.

This clone showed up just once. The CDR3 spells CSADRAWNTEAFF. The CDR3 nucleotides read TGCAGCGCCGACAGGGCCTGGAACACTGAAGCTTTCTTT. This chain connects TRBV29-1 to TRBJ1-1; 7 bases map to TRBD1. Germline V lookup: CDR1 SQVTM, CDR2 ANQGSEA. Losses at the gene ends were 7 bases for V and 1 base for J; bases not matched to a gene: 6. This CDR3 has 13 residues.

DNA for the CDR3: TGCGCCAGCAGTGCAGCGGGGAGGTTTGAAGCTTTCTTT. Translating it yields CASSAAGRFEAFF. The chain is built from TRBV10-1 and TRBJ1-1; D unresolved. Trimming cost V 4 bases and J 7 bases, with 13 bases left between them. The germline gives CDR1 WNHNN, CDR2 SYGVQD (reference sequence). The CDR3 is 13 residues long.

This clone has more than one count but fewer than ten. The chain combines TRBV7-9 with TRBJ2-7; tentative D call: TRBD1 (6 bases). V gave up 5 bases and J gave up 2 bases, with 25 bases separating them. The CDR3 consists of 18 residues. Germline values: CDR1 SEHNR, CDR2 FQNEAQ (reference sequence). This chain's CDR3 is CASSKGNWAVTGPYEQYF. DNA of the CDR3: TGTGCCAGCAGCAAGGGGAATTGGGCCGTGACAGGCCCCTACGAGCAGTACTTC.

The V and J genes are TRBV7-2 and TRBJ1-3, with a possible D match to TRBD1 (5 bases). Between the trimmed V and J ends, which lost 1 base and 3 bases, there was a span of 13 bases. Germline V gene sequence: CDR1 SGHTA, CDR2 FQGNSA. This CDR3 spans 16 amino acids. The CDR3 region is CASSLDTGAGGNTIYF. CDR3 DNA: TGTGCCAGCAGCTTAGATACTGGGGCGGGTGGAAACACCATATATTTT.

The chain is built from TRBV7-9 and TRBJ2-2, with TRBD1 matching over 12 bases. J gave up 1 base and V 2 bases, and 8 bases lay outside the gene matches. The length of the CDR3 is 19 residues. Germline lookup yields CDR1 SEHNR and CDR2 FQNEAQ (reference sequence). The DNA of the CDR3 is TGTGCCAGCAGCTTAAGTCCGGGACAGGGGGCTTGGAACACCGGGGAGCTGTTTTTT. The encoded protein is CASSLSPGQGAWNTGELFF.

The genes are TRBV7-9 and TRBJ2-4, with D unclear. V gave up 5 bases and J gave up 9 bases, with 11 bases separating them. Germline V CDR1 and CDR2: SEHNR, FQNEAQ (reference sequence). There are 12 residues in the CDR3. This CDR3 is CASSVDGRIQYF. CDR3 in DNA: TGTGCCAGCAGCGTTGATGGGCGCATTCAGTACTTC.

The chain combines TRBV4-1 with TRBJ2-5, with D possibly matching TRBD1 (8 bases). Germline V CDR1 and CDR2: MGHRA, YSYEKL. Deletions cut 2 bases from V and 3 bases from J, with 16 bases between. The CDR3 contains 16 residues. Here the CDR3 DNA reads TGCGCCAGCAGCCAAACAGGACAGGGACTAAAAGAGACCCAGTACTTC. This translates into CASSQTGQGLKETQYF.

In its sample, this clone was seen a few times. The V call is TRBV5-5, the J call TRBJ1-6; D call uncertain. CDR3 size: 16 residues. CDR1 and CDR2 (germline): SGHKS, YYEKEE (reference sequence). Trimming pared 0 bases from V and 5 bases from J, leaving 12 bases between. The CDR3 DNA follows: TGTGCCAGCAGCTTGGCCGGTACAGAAAATAATTCACCCCTCCACTTT. Protein product: CASSLAGTENNSPLHF.

The chain recombines TRBV6-5 with TRBJ1-2; 11 bases are shared with TRBD1. Germline CDR1 and CDR2: MNHEY and SVGAGI. This CDR3 has 14 amino acids. With V trimmed by 9 bases and J by 8 bases, 11 bases remained unmatched. The DNA of the CDR3 is TGTGCCAGTGGACAGGGGGCTTCCCTATACGGCTACACCTTC. Amino acid sequence: CASGQGASLYGYTF.

The chain joins TRBV18 to TRBJ2-5; possible D gene TRBD1, 6 bases. This CDR3 is built from 14 residues. CDR1 and CDR2 from the germline V gene are KGHSH and LQKENI. Between the trimmed V and J ends, which lost 3 bases and 4 bases, there was a span of 12 bases. Here the CDR3 DNA reads TGTGCCAGCTCACCGACAGGACCGAGAGAGACCCAGTACTTC. Encoded protein: CASSPTGPRETQYF.

V and J are TRBV4-2 and TRBJ1-1, with D perhaps matching TRBD1 (5 bases). Per the germline V gene, CDR1 is LGHNA and CDR2 is YNFKEQ. The CDR3 has 12 amino acids. V was trimmed by 0 bases and J by 12 bases, leaving 11 bases between them. The CDR3 bases are TGTGCCAGCAGCCAAGATTACCAGGGAACTTTCTTT. It yields the protein CASSQDYQGTFF.

The V and J genes are TRBV19 and TRBJ1-6; no firm D call. Germline CDR1 LNHDA, CDR2 SQIVND (reference sequence). The CDR3 is 14 residues long. V shed 3 bases and J shed 7 bases, with 10 bases lying between them. CDR3 sequence: CASSIGFPNSPLHF. The CDR3 region has the DNA TGTGCCAGTAGTATCGGGTTTCCCAATTCACCCCTCCACTTT.

The J gene is TRBJ2-7, the V gene TRBV5-6, with a possible D match to TRBD1 (5 bases). Trimming took 2 bases from V and 2 from J, leaving 8 bases between them. This CDR3 has 13 residues. Looked up from germline, CDR1 is SGHDT and CDR2 is YYEEEE. For the CDR3, the DNA is TGTGCCAGCAGCTTTGGACAACCCTACGAGCAGTACTTC. It codes for CASSFGQPYEQYF.

The V and J genes are TRBV21-1 and TRBJ1-1. TRBV21-1 is a recognized pseudogene. This CDR3 region has 12 residues. In DNA, the CDR3 is TGTGCCAGCAGAAAGGGACCAACTGAAGCTTTCTTT. Translated: CASRKGPTEAFF.

CDR3 in amino acids: CASSLGTSGKGEQYF. The CDR3 DNA reads as TGCGCCAGCAGCCTAGGGACTAGCGGGAAGGGGGAGCAGTACTTC. The genes are TRBV5-1 and TRBJ2-7, with 13 bases that match TRBD2. In germline, CDR1 is SGHRS, CDR2 YFSETQ. CDR3 length: 15 amino acids. Trimming took 4 bases from V and 7 from J; bases not matched to a gene: 8.

The V call is TRBV19, the J call TRBJ2-5; D is perhaps TRBD1 (6 bases). Per the germline V gene, CDR1 is LNHDA and CDR2 is SQIVND (reference sequence). The CDR3 has 18 residues. V lost 5 bases and J lost 0, with 22 bases in between. The CDR3 coding sequence is TGTGCCAGTAGTCTCCAAAGGGGGACAAGCTTTTACCAAGAGACCCAGTACTTC. Amino acid sequence: CASSLQRGTSFYQETQYF. Complete variable domain (other parts from reference TRBV19 and TRBJ2-5): DGGITQSPKYLFRKEGQNVTLSCEQNLNHDAMYWYRQDPGQGLRLIYYSQIVNDFQKGDIAEGYSVSREKKESFPLTVTSAQKNPTAFYLCASSLQRGTSFYQETQYFGPGTRLLVL.